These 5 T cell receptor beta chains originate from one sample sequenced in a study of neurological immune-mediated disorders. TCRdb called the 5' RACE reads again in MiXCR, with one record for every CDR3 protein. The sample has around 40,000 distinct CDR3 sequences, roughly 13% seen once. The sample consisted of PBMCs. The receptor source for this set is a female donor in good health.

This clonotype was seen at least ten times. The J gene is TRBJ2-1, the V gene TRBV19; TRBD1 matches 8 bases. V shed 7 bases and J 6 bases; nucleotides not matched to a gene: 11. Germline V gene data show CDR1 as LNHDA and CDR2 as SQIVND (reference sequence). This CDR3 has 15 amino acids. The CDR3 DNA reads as TGTGCCAGTACCTCCGGACAGGGTGGGGTCAATGAGCAGTTCTTC. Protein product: CASTSGQGGVNEQFF. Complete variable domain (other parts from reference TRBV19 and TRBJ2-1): DGGITQSPKYLFRKEGQNVTLSCEQNLNHDAMYWYRQDPGQGLRLIYYSQIVNDFQKGDIAEGYSVSREKKESFPLTVTSAQKNPTAFYLCASTSGQGGVNEQFFGPGTRLTVL.

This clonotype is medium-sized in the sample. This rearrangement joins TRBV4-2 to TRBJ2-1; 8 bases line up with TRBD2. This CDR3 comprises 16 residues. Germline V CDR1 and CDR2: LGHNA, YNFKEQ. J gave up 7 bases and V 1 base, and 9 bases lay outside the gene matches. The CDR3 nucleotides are TGTGCCAGCAGCCAAGGCGTACTAGCGGAGACTAATGAGCAGTTCTTC. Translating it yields CASSQGVLAETNEQFF.

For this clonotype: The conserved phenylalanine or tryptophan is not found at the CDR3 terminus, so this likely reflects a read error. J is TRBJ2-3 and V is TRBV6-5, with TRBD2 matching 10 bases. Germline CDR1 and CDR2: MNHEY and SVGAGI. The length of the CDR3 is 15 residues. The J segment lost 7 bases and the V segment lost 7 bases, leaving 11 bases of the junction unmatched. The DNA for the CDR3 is TGTGCCAGCAATCAGCGGGGGGGCAGGGCATATACGCAGTATTCT. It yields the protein CASNQRGGRAYTQYS.

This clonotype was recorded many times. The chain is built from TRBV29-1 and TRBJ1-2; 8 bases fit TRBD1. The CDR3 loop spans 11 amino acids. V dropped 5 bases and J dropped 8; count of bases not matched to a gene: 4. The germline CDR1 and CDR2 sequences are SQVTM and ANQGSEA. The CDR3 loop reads CSVRTGQGYTF. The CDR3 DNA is TGCAGCGTTAGGACAGGGCAAGGCTACACCTTC.

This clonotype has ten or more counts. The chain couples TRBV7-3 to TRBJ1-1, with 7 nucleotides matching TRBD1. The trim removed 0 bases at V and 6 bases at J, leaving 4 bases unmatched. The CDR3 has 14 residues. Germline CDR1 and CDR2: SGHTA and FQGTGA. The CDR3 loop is CASSLTGGDAEAFF. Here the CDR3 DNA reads TGTGCCAGCAGCTTAACAGGGGGCGATGCTGAAGCTTTCTTT.